This record looks at one T cell receptor beta chain sequence and its context. As yet, its antigen is unknown. This entry belongs to a study of T cell responses to AZD1222 COVID-19 vaccine. Study-level points and caveats: Donors, mostly white British, included more females; clonal diversity was possibly underestimated. Spike-specific TCRs gained breadth and depth after people received two AZD1222 doses. Sampling that yielded the repertoires occurred only after the peak T cell response.

Clones were sequenced by immunoSEQ multiplex PCR, and TCRdb holds only the in-frame ones, with some missing. The data contain tens of thousands of clones, about 88% of them singletons. There are 14 residues in the CDR3. J lost 6 bases, V lost 6 bases, and 10 bases had no gene match. Germline V CDR1 and CDR2: SQVTM, ANQGSEA. The clonotype comes from an adult in good health. Sequences were derived from peripheral blood, sampled on day 0 of AZD1222 vaccination. The rearrangement uses TRBV29-1 and TRBJ2-7; 11 bases fit TRBD2. The CDR3 spells CSVDTSGSRREQYF. CDR3 bases: TGCAGCGTGGACACTAGCGGGAGTCGCCGCGAGCAGTACTTC.